This T cell receptor beta chain came from a study of T-cell reconstitution after alpha-beta-depleted transplantation in children. As it was prepared, the TCRbeta library received unique molecular identifiers. TCRdb recomputed calls from the PCR reads with MiXCR, one row per CDR3 protein. Among approximately 590,000 distinct CDR3 sequences, 10% to 13% were seen once, and the ten largest hold about 4.2%. Trimming shortened V by 5 bases and J by 5 bases, and 10 bases separated the two germline ends. Germline-derived CDR1 and CDR2 are SQVTM and ANQGSEA. The CDR3 length is 11 residues. This clonotype was counted only a few times.

The V gene is TRBV29-1, the J gene TRBJ2-7; D perhaps matches TRBD1 (5 bases). This clonotype originated in a human donor who donated a stem cell graft to a child with acute myeloid leukemia. Sequenced material: PBMCs from the stem cell graft donor, taken from the stem cell graft. CDR3 sequence (DNA): TGCAGCGTTTCACAGGTCAACGAGCAGTACTTC. Translation gives CSVSQVNEQYF.